Shown below are 5 T cell receptor beta chains from a single sample sequenced in a study of response to subunit inactivated influenza vaccine. TCRdb used MiXCR to reprocess the RT-PCR reads, holding one entry per CDR3 protein. The table includes about 300,000 distinct CDR3 sequences, roughly 22% detected once. The sequenced sample was PBMCs from blood, obtained less than 22 months after vaccination. Receptors were obtained from a man aged 45 to 75 who received an inactivated influenza vaccine.

The gene calls are TRBV12-3 or TRBV12-4 and TRBJ1-2; 7 nucleotides align to TRBD1. CDR3 length: 19 amino acids. V lost 0 bases to trimming and J lost 8 bases; unmatched junction nucleotides: 21. The CDR3 region is CASSLAYRGKKMTTKGYTF. CDR3 sequence (DNA): TGTGCCAGCAGTTTAGCGTACAGGGGAAAAAAGATGACGACTAAAGGCTACACCTTC.

This clonotype was found a few times. The gene calls are TRBV10-3 and TRBJ1-2, with 10 positions matching TRBD1. Per germline, CDR1 ENHRY and CDR2 SYGVKD. Unmatched junction bases numbered 6, after V lost 3 bases and J lost 8 bases. This CDR3 has 14 amino acids. The CDR3 reads CAISDGQGDGGYTF. The CDR3 region has the DNA TGTGCCATCAGTGACGGACAGGGGGATGGCGGCTACACCTTC.

This clonotype has only a few counts. The chain has TRBV7-8 and TRBJ1-2, with 8 nucleotides matching TRBD1. The CDR3 contains 14 residues. V trimming: 5 bases; J trimming: 1 base; junction bases outside the gene matches: 3. Germline CDR1 is SGHVS and CDR2 is FQNEAQ. The CDR3 bases are TGTGCCAGCAGCAGGGACAGGTTTAACTATGGCTACACCTTC. Its translation is CASSRDRFNYGYTF.

This clonotype was detected a few times. The chain recombines TRBV5-1 with TRBJ2-7, with 9 bases matching TRBD1. Germline CDR1 reads SGHRS; CDR2 reads YFSETQ. The CDR3 has 15 residues. The V segment lost 4 bases and the J segment 2 bases; nucleotides outside the gene matches: 7. The CDR3 loop is CASSEGQGFTYEQYF. The CDR3 coding sequence is TGCGCCAGCAGCGAGGGACAGGGTTTTACCTACGAGCAGTACTTC.

CDR3 protein: CASSLEGRVKDEQFF. For the CDR3, the DNA is TGTGCCAGCAGTTTAGAAGGCAGGGTCAAGGATGAGCAGTTCTTC. The chain is built from TRBV12-3 or TRBV12-4 and TRBJ2-1; D is perhaps TRBD1 (5 bases). The CDR3 runs 15 residues. The ends were cut back, 1 base at V and 8 bases at J, with 15 bases in the middle.